The 27 T cell receptor beta chains given below trace back to one sample, sequenced in a study of shared clonotypes between healthy human individuals. Assay: immunoSEQ multiplex PCR; the TCRdb copy retains only in-frame clones and omits some. The repertoire holds about 2,100,000 clones, with around 93% as singletons. Terminally differentiated effector memory CD45RA+ cells were excluded from the naive CD8 cells, which were CD45RO-negative and positively selected for CCR7. The sequencing sample was made of naive CD8+ T cells from PBMCs. These receptors came from a young man in good health. Some clones in this sample may be carry-over from other donors' samples.

As for this clone: In the same sample, other DNA sequences code for this CDR3. The chain recombines TRBV19 with TRBJ2-7, with TRBD1 matching 8 bases. Per germline, CDR1 LNHDA and CDR2 SQIVND (reference sequence). The CDR3 contains 14 residues. V lost 9 bases, J lost 0 bases, and 7 bases stayed unmatched. The CDR3 spells CASSDRGFSYEQYF. The CDR3 DNA reads as TGTGCCAGCTCAGACAGGGGATTCTCCTACGAGCAGTACTTC.

The rearrangement uses TRBV7-9 and TRBJ2-2, with D hard to call. CDR1 SEHNR and CDR2 FQNEAQ come from the germline V gene (reference sequence). V dropped 2 bases and J dropped 4 bases, with 5 bases sitting between them. This CDR3 contains 13 residues. The CDR3 reads CASSLRSTGELFF. The CDR3 DNA reads TGTGCCAGCAGCTTACGCAGCACCGGGGAGCTGTTTTTT.

The chain has TRBV5-1 and TRBJ2-1; tentative D call: TRBD2 (5 bases). Deletions cut 6 bases from V and 4 bases from J, with 11 bases between. Germline loops: CDR1 SGHRS, CDR2 YFSETQ. This CDR3 region has 13 residues. In nucleotides, the CDR3 is TGCGCCAGCACCAGCGGCTATTACAATGAGCAGTTCTTC. Translation gives CASTSGYYNEQFF.

The chain combines TRBV27 with TRBJ2-2; 10 bases align to TRBD1. CDR3 length equals 15 residues. The germline V gene encodes CDR1 MNHEY and CDR2 SMNVEV (reference sequence). The V gene end was trimmed by 5 bases and the J gene end by 6 bases; junction bases not matched to a gene: 6. The CDR3 loop is CASSPRTGGPGELFF. CDR3 bases: TGTGCCAGCAGTCCGAGGACAGGGGGACCCGGGGAGCTGTTTTTT.

The chain couples TRBV7-3 to TRBJ2-1, with 14 positions matching TRBD2. The CDR3 extends over 20 amino acids. Germline lookup yields CDR1 SGHTA and CDR2 FQGTGA. The junction had 12 bases not matched to a gene; V was cut back by 1 base and J by 4 bases. The CDR3 DNA reads as TGTGCCAGCAGCTTAAACGGAGGAGGACTAGCGGGAGGATGGTACAATGAGCAGTTCTTC. Amino acid sequence: CASSLNGGGLAGGWYNEQFF.

The chain couples TRBV6-6 to TRBJ2-2; TRBD2 aligns across 11 bases. Trimming took 10 bases from V and 2 from J; bases not matched to a gene: 6. The CDR3 contains 15 residues. Germline CDR1 MNHNY, CDR2 SVGAGI (reference sequence). In DNA form, the CDR3 reads TGTGCCACCCCGCGACTAGCGGGAAACACCGGGGAGCTGTTTTTT. Translated: CATPRLAGNTGELFF.

The chain joins TRBV2 to TRBJ1-1, with 9 bases lining up with TRBD1. The J segment lost 4 bases and the V segment lost 6 bases, leaving 15 bases of the junction unmatched. Germline loops: CDR1 SNHLY, CDR2 FYNNEI. CDR3 size: 17 residues. The chain's CDR3 is CASRGGTGWNTGTEAFF. CDR3 sequence (DNA): TGTGCCAGCAGGGGGGGGACAGGGTGGAACACCGGCACTGAAGCTTTCTTT.

This sequence joins TRBV9 and TRBJ2-3; 9 bases are shared with TRBD2. The CDR3 sequence is 16 residues long. Trimming removed 4 bases from V and 6 bases from J; junction bases left unmatched: 12. Germline V lookup: CDR1 SGDLS, CDR2 YYNGEE. The CDR3 DNA reads as TGTGCCAGCAGCCAAGGACTAGCGCAAAGAGGGGATACGCAGTATTTT. It is translated as CASSQGLAQRGDTQYF. The whole variable domain, remainder taken from reference TRBV9 and TRBJ2-3, is DSGVTQTPKHLITATGQRVTLRCSPRSGDLSVYWYQQSLDQGLQFLIQYYNGEERAKGNILERFSAQQFPDLHSELNLSSLELGDSALYFCASSQGLAQRGDTQYFGPGTRLTVL.

The chain combines TRBV18 with TRBJ1-2; D perhaps matches TRBD1 (5 bases). There are 16 residues in the CDR3. V was trimmed by 2 bases and J by 1 base, leaving 14 bases between them. CDR1 and CDR2 (germline): KGHSH, LQKENI. The CDR3 DNA reads as TGTGCCAGCTCACCAGGGAGACAGAAACTTAACTATGGCTACACCTTC. Amino acid sequence: CASSPGRQKLNYGYTF.

The rearrangement uses TRBV11-2 and TRBJ1-1; a weak D match, TRBD1 (6 bases). V was trimmed by 3 bases and J by 3 bases, leaving 11 bases between them. Germline V lookup: CDR1 SGHAT, CDR2 FQNNGV. This CDR3 has 14 residues. CDR3 coding DNA: TGTGCCAGCAGCTTCGTCCAGGGGTACACTGAAGCTTTCTTT. This gives the protein CASSFVQGYTEAFF.

V gene TRBV7-9 combines with J gene TRBJ2-5; D is undetermined. V lost 2 bases to trimming and J lost 1 base, with 8 bases between them. The CDR3 is made up of 14 amino acids. Per germline, CDR1 SEHNR and CDR2 FQNEAQ (reference sequence). CDR3 in amino acids: CASSLRGSQETQYF. CDR3 nucleotide sequence: TGTGCCAGCAGCTTACGAGGCAGCCAAGAGACCCAGTACTTC.

This chain connects TRBV19 to TRBJ1-5; D is uncertain. Trimming removed 7 bases at V and 4 bases at J, with 14 bases between. Germline V gene data show CDR1 as LNHDA and CDR2 as SQIVND (reference sequence). The length of the CDR3 is 14 residues. The CDR3 nucleotides read TGTGCCAGTACCTCGACCTGGGGTAATCAGCCCCAGCATTTT. Translated, it gives CASTSTWGNQPQHF.

With regard to this clone: Other DNA sequences of this sample code for an identical CDR3. The chain employs TRBV9 and TRBJ1-5, with D perhaps TRBD1 (6 bases). Germline V gene lookup returns CDR1 SGDLS and CDR2 YYNGEE. Trimming took off 0 bases at V and 4 bases at J, with 8 bases between the two ends. This CDR3 is built from 14 residues. CDR3 DNA sequence: TGTGCCAGCAGCGTAGAGGGGGGAAATCAGCCCCAGCATTTT. Protein product: CASSVEGGNQPQHF.

J is TRBJ1-2 and V is TRBV28, with 10 bases lining up with TRBD1. Trimming cost V 6 bases and J 5 bases; bases outside gene matches: 6. The CDR3 contains 14 residues. From germline, CDR1 is MDHEN and CDR2 SYDVKM. The CDR3 loop reads CASSLGQGGYGYTF. The CDR3 nucleotides read TGTGCCAGCAGCTTAGGACAGGGGGGGTATGGCTACACCTTC.

J is TRBJ2-3 and V is TRBV9; 7 bases align to TRBD1. In germline, CDR1 is SGDLS, CDR2 YYNGEE. The CDR3 sequence is 14 residues long. The trim removed 4 bases at V and 4 bases at J, leaving 6 bases unmatched. The CDR3 protein is CASSPHRGADTQYF. The CDR3 DNA reads TGTGCCAGCAGCCCCCACAGGGGTGCAGATACGCAGTATTTT.

This rearrangement joins TRBV4-1 to TRBJ1-4; D gene ambiguous. From germline, CDR1 is MGHRA and CDR2 YSYEKL. This CDR3 spans 14 amino acids. Deletions cut 5 bases from V and 7 bases from J, with 14 bases between. CDR3: CASSFSRGFEKLFF. The CDR3 nucleotides read TGCGCCAGCAGCTTCTCCCGCGGGTTTGAAAAACTGTTTTTT.

The chain has TRBV4-3 and TRBJ2-5, with a possible D match to TRBD2 (5 bases). Germline V gives CDR1 LGHNA, CDR2 YSLEER. The CDR3 contains 16 residues. The V gene lost 0 bases and the J gene lost 5 bases, with 16 bases spanning the gap. CDR3 sequence (DNA): TGCGCCAGCAGCCAAGACCCGGGCGAGGGTTCGGAGACCCAGTACTTC. It is translated as CASSQDPGEGSETQYF.

The CDR3 DNA sequence: TGTGCCAGCAGCTTAGTTGGGCAGGGAGGCAATCAGCCCCAGCATTTT. This gives the protein CASSLVGQGGNQPQHF. J is TRBJ1-5 and V is TRBV7-2; possible D gene TRBD1, 5 bases. V was shortened by 1 base and J by 2 bases, with 12 bases between the two germline ends. The germline V gene encodes CDR1 SGHTA and CDR2 FQGNSA. The CDR3 has 16 amino acids.

The genes are TRBV25-1 and TRBJ2-7; D perhaps matches TRBD1 (5 bases). Germline assignment: CDR1 MGHDK and CDR2 SYGVNS. Trimming shortened V by 5 bases and J by 5 bases, and 10 bases separated the two germline ends. This CDR3 is 12 amino acids long. CDR3 loop: CASSYSGHEQYF. The CDR3 DNA sequence: TGTGCCAGCAGTTACTCAGGGCACGAGCAGTACTTC.

The chain joins TRBV19 to TRBJ2-7; perhaps TRBD1 as D (5 bases). Germline V gene lookup returns CDR1 LNHDA and CDR2 SQIVND (reference sequence). The germline V and J ends were trimmed by 3 bases and 5 bases, with 11 bases remaining between them. The CDR3 runs 13 residues. The CDR3 loop is CASSIRTSHEQYF. The DNA of the CDR3 is TGTGCCAGTAGTATTCGGACATCCCACGAGCAGTACTTC.

The genes are TRBV4-3 and TRBJ2-7; the D gene could be TRBD1 or TRBD2 (5 bases each). The CDR3 has 16 residues. Trimming took off 0 bases at V and 4 bases at J, with 16 bases between the two ends. CDR1 and CDR2 (germline): LGHNA, YSLEER. CDR3 amino acids: CASSQDSESWGYEQYF. The CDR3 bases are TGCGCCAGCAGCCAAGATAGCGAGTCTTGGGGGTACGAGCAGTACTTC.

The CDR3 loop reads CASSAGQSIGDGTQYF. The CDR3, as DNA: TGTGCCAGCAGTGCCGGACAGTCGATCGGTGACGGTACGCAGTATTTT. V is TRBV7-9 and J is TRBJ2-3, with a tentative D call TRBD1 (6 bases). This CDR3 has 16 amino acids. Trimming took 6 bases from V and 8 from J, leaving 24 bases between them. CDR1 is SEHNR, CDR2 FQNEAQ, per germline (reference sequence). The complete variable domain, with remaining parts taken from reference TRBV7-9 and TRBJ2-3, reads DTGVSQNPRHKITKRGQNVTFRCDPISEHNRLYWYRQTLGQGPEFLTYFQNEAQLEKSRLLSDRFSAERPKGSFSTLEIQRTEQGDSAMYLCASSAGQSIGDGTQYFGPGTRLTVL.

This chain uses TRBV27 with TRBJ1-1; no reliable D call. CDR1 and CDR2 (germline): MNHEY, SMNVEV (reference sequence). There are 14 residues in the CDR3. Trimming shortened V by 2 bases and J by 5 bases, and 12 bases separated the two germline ends. CDR3 DNA sequence: TGTGCCAGCAGTTTACAAACGGCTGGGACTGAAGCTTTCTTT. Translation: CASSLQTAGTEAFF.

The V and J genes are TRBV5-4 and TRBJ2-1; TRBD1 agrees at 10 bases. Germline loops: CDR1 SGHNT, CDR2 YYREEE (reference sequence). CDR3 length: 16 amino acids. V gave up 2 bases and J gave up 5 bases; unmatched junction bases: 7. CDR3 coding DNA: TGTGCCAGCAGCTTAAATCCGGGACAGGGGAACAATGAGCAGTTCTTC. It is translated as CASSLNPGQGNNEQFF.

The CDR3 DNA reads as TGTGCCAGCAGCTCACCTGGGACCTCCTACGAGCAGTACTTC. It encodes CASSSPGTSYEQYF. The chain uses TRBV13 and TRBJ2-7; D is perhaps TRBD1 or TRBD2 (5 bases each). Trimming removed 4 bases from V and 0 bases from J, with 10 bases in between. CDR3 size: 14 residues. The germline V gene encodes CDR1 PRHDT and CDR2 FYEKMQ (reference sequence).

The genes are TRBV28 and TRBJ2-2, with TRBD1 matching 8 bases. The CDR3 runs to 16 residues. The ends lost 2 bases at V and 2 bases at J; junction bases unmatched: 4. The germline V gene encodes CDR1 MDHEN and CDR2 SYDVKM. The DNA for the CDR3 is TGTGCCAGCAGTTTACAGGGGGCGCGAAACACCGGGGAGCTGTTTTTT. Translating it yields CASSLQGARNTGELFF.

The J gene is TRBJ2-3, the V gene TRBV28, with D unclear. Germline values: CDR1 MDHEN, CDR2 SYDVKM. The CDR3 spans 14 residues. V was cut by 3 bases and J by 4 bases, with 11 bases left in between. In nucleotides, the CDR3 is TGTGCCAGCAGTTTGCACACTGGCTCAGATACGCAGTATTTT. Protein sequence: CASSLHTGSDTQYF.